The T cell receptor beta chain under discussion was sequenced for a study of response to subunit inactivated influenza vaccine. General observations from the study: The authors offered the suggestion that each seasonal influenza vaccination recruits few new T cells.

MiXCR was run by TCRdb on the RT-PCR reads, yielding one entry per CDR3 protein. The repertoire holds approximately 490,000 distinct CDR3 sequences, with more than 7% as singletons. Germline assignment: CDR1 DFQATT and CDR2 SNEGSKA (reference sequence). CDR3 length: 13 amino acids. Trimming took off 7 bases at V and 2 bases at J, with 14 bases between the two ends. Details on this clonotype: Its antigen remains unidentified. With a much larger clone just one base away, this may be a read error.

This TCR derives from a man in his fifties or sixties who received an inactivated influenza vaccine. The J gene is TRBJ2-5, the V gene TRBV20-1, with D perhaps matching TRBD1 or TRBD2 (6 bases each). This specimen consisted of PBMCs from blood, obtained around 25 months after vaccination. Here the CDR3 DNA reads TGCAGTGGGGGGCCGGGGAGGCAAGAGACCCAGTACTTC. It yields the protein CSGGPGRQETQYF.